A selection of T cell receptor beta chains follows, all from one sample in a study of blood T cells in healthy people across ages. TCRdb redid the calling of the 5' RACE reads with MiXCR, one entry per CDR3 protein. The repertoire holds 1.5 million to 1.9 million distinct CDR3 sequences, with around 40% as singletons. Material for sequencing was blood. Source of these receptors: a young woman in good health. Each CDR3 is given with its conserved first and last residue. A D gene is named only where the DNA matches it firmly. The listing skips clone size in some rows; elsewhere it reads once, few, many or a size class.

D gene: NA
J gene: TRBJ1-5
V gene: TRBV5-1
clone size: NA
CDR3 protein: CASSLEGSASQPQHF
CDR3 DNA: TGCGCCAGCAGCTTGGAGGGAAGCGCAAGTCAGCCCCAGCATTTT

D gene: NA
J gene: TRBJ2-4
V gene: TRBV6-2/TRBV6-3
clone size: NA
CDR3 protein: CASSYAPQLAKNIQYF
CDR3 DNA: TGTGCCAGCAGTTACGCCCCACAGCTAGCCAAAAACATTCAGTACTTC

D gene: NA
J gene: TRBJ2-3
V gene: TRBV12-3/TRBV12-4
clone size: NA
CDR3 protein: CASSPTRPPDTQYF
CDR3 DNA: TGTGCCAGCAGTCCGACCCGACCCCCAGATACGCAGTATTTT

D gene: TRBD1
J gene: TRBJ1-2
V gene: TRBV16
clone size: NA
CDR3 protein: CASSPGQGILKYGYTF
CDR3 DNA: TGTGCCAGCAGCCCGGGACAGGGAATCCTAAAATATGGCTACACCTTC

D gene: NA
J gene: TRBJ1-5
V gene: TRBV6-5
clone size: NA
CDR3 protein: CASRLLDRSNQPQHF
CDR3 DNA: TGTGCCAGCAGACTTTTGGACAGAAGCAATCAGCCCCAGCATTTT

D gene: NA
J gene: TRBJ1-1
V gene: TRBV29-1
clone size: NA
CDR3 protein: CSVSDSATNEAFF
CDR3 DNA: TGCAGCGTTTCGGACAGCGCGACTAATGAAGCTTTCTTT

D gene: TRBD2
J gene: TRBJ2-5
V gene: TRBV6-2/TRBV6-3
clone size: once
CDR3 protein: CASSYPQREGLVGETQYF
CDR3 DNA: TGTGCCAGCAGTTACCCCCAGCGGGAGGGCCTAGTAGGAGAGACCCAGTACTTC

D gene: TRBD2
J gene: TRBJ2-1
V gene: TRBV10-3
clone size: NA
CDR3 protein: CAMTSGDGHEQFF
CDR3 DNA: TGTGCCATGACTAGCGGGGACGGGCATGAGCAGTTCTTC

D gene: NA
J gene: TRBJ2-1
V gene: TRBV12-3/TRBV12-4
clone size: NA
CDR3 protein: CASSLPGHPFSYNEQFF
CDR3 DNA: TGTGCCAGCAGTTTACCGGGACACCCATTCTCCTACAATGAGCAGTTCTTC

D gene: NA
J gene: TRBJ1-4
V gene: TRBV20-1
clone size: NA
CDR3 protein: CSARGRKGDNEKLFF
CDR3 DNA: TGCAGTGCCAGAGGGCGGAAAGGCGATAATGAAAAACTGTTTTTT

D gene: NA
J gene: TRBJ1-5
V gene: TRBV9
clone size: few
CDR3 protein: CASSVGGGGNQPQHF
CDR3 DNA: TGTGCCAGCAGCGTAGGTGGGGGCGGCAATCAGCCCCAGCATTTT

D gene: TRBD2
J gene: TRBJ2-5
V gene: TRBV20-1
clone size: few
CDR3 protein: CSARDRGEETQYF
CDR3 DNA: TGCAGTGCTAGAGATCGGGGGGAAGAGACCCAGTACTTC

D gene: TRBD1
J gene: TRBJ1-2
V gene: TRBV27
clone size: few
CDR3 protein: CASSLGQMYGYTF
CDR3 DNA: TGTGCCAGCAGTTTGGGACAGATGTATGGCTACACCTTC

D gene: TRBD2
J gene: TRBJ2-7
V gene: TRBV2
clone size: few
CDR3 protein: CASALTKGLAASEQYF
CDR3 DNA: TGTGCCAGCGCACTTACTAAAGGACTAGCTGCCTCCGAGCAGTACTTC

D gene: NA
J gene: TRBJ2-5
V gene: TRBV18
clone size: few
CDR3 protein: CASSPPRRKETQYF
CDR3 DNA: TGTGCCAGCTCACCACCGAGGAGAAAAGAGACCCAGTACTTC

D gene: NA
J gene: TRBJ2-3
V gene: TRBV6-1
clone size: NA
CDR3 protein: CASRAPQGRTDTQYF
CDR3 DNA: TGTGCCAGCAGAGCTCCTCAGGGGCGGACAGATACGCAGTATTTT

D gene: TRBD2
J gene: TRBJ2-3
V gene: TRBV7-3
clone size: NA
CDR3 protein: CASSSTSGIADTQYF
CDR3 DNA: TGTGCCAGCAGCTCGACTAGCGGGATTGCGGATACGCAGTATTTT

D gene: NA
J gene: TRBJ2-7
V gene: TRBV10-3
clone size: NA
CDR3 protein: CAISERQAAISYEQYF
CDR3 DNA: TGTGCCATCAGTGAGAGACAAGCGGCGATCTCCTACGAGCAGTACTTC

D gene: NA
J gene: TRBJ2-5
V gene: TRBV28
clone size: few
CDR3 protein: CARERLQYF
CDR3 DNA: TGTGCCAGAGAGCGGCTTCAGTACTTC

D gene: TRBD1
J gene: TRBJ2-5
V gene: TRBV29-1
clone size: NA
CDR3 protein: CSVAGNRGQETQYF
CDR3 DNA: TGCAGCGTTGCCGGAAACAGGGGCCAAGAGACCCAGTACTTC

D gene: TRBD2
J gene: TRBJ2-5
V gene: TRBV6-2/TRBV6-3
clone size: NA
CDR3 protein: CASTTSGKTQYF
CDR3 DNA: TGTGCCAGCACGACTAGCGGGAAGACCCAGTACTTC

D gene: NA
J gene: TRBJ2-5
V gene: TRBV20-1
clone size: once
CDR3 protein: CSASGQGRWETQYF
CDR3 DNA: TGCAGTGCTAGTGGGCAGGGGCGTTGGGAGACCCAGTACTTC

D gene: NA
J gene: TRBJ2-1
V gene: TRBV4-3
clone size: NA
CDR3 protein: CASSQVGSSYEQFF
CDR3 DNA: TGCGCCAGCAGCCAAGTTGGTTCCTCCTACGAGCAGTTCTTC

D gene: NA
J gene: TRBJ2-3
V gene: TRBV7-2
clone size: few
CDR3 protein: CASSLAGHHTDTQYF
CDR3 DNA: TGTGCCAGCAGCTTAGCGGGCCACCACACAGATACGCAGTATTTT

D gene: TRBD1
J gene: TRBJ2-1
V gene: TRBV6-5
clone size: NA
CDR3 protein: CAIGDREHNEQFF
CDR3 DNA: TGTGCCATTGGAGACAGGGAACACAATGAGCAGTTCTTC

D gene: TRBD2
J gene: TRBJ2-7
V gene: TRBV28
clone size: NA
CDR3 protein: CASRSPSGTSYEQYF
CDR3 DNA: TGTGCCAGCAGATCCCCTAGCGGGACCTCCTACGAGCAGTACTTC

D gene: TRBD1
J gene: TRBJ2-1
V gene: TRBV9
clone size: NA
CDR3 protein: CASSIRQGGYNEQFF
CDR3 DNA: TGTGCCAGCAGCATCAGACAGGGGGGGTACAATGAGCAGTTCTTC

D gene: NA
J gene: TRBJ1-6
V gene: TRBV4-3
clone size: NA
CDR3 protein: CASSQTRGGENNSPLHF
CDR3 DNA: TGCGCCAGCAGCCAGACTCGGGGAGGGGAGAATAATTCACCCCTCCACTTT

D gene: TRBD2
J gene: TRBJ2-1
V gene: TRBV12-3/TRBV12-4
clone size: NA
CDR3 protein: CASSTGTTYNEQFF
CDR3 DNA: TGTGCCAGCAGTACCGGGACTACCTACAATGAGCAGTTCTTC

D gene: NA
J gene: TRBJ2-1
V gene: TRBV20-1
clone size: NA
CDR3 protein: CSARLGDEQFF
CDR3 DNA: TGCAGTGCTAGACTGGGGGATGAGCAGTTCTTC

D gene: NA
J gene: TRBJ1-2
V gene: TRBV20-1
clone size: NA
CDR3 protein: CSARGNLHYGYTF
CDR3 DNA: TGCAGTGCTAGAGGGAACCTCCATTATGGCTACACCTTC

D gene: NA
J gene: TRBJ1-2
V gene: TRBV20-1
clone size: few
CDR3 protein: CSARGGRDVYYGYTF
CDR3 DNA: TGCAGTGCAAGAGGTGGCAGGGATGTTTACTATGGCTACACCTTC

D gene: NA
J gene: TRBJ2-7
V gene: TRBV10-1
clone size: few
CDR3 protein: CASSESGTASYEQYF
CDR3 DNA: TGCGCCAGCAGTGAGTCGGGGACGGCCTCCTACGAGCAGTACTTC

D gene: NA
J gene: TRBJ1-4
V gene: TRBV20-1
clone size: NA
CDR3 protein: CSAMAGAELNEKLFF
CDR3 DNA: TGCAGTGCCATGGCGGGGGCAGAGTTAAATGAAAAACTGTTTTTT

D gene: NA
J gene: TRBJ2-5
V gene: TRBV5-6
clone size: few
CDR3 protein: CASSGGVLLQETQYF
CDR3 DNA: TGTGCCAGCAGCGGCGGGGTTCTTCTCCAAGAGACCCAGTACTTC

D gene: NA
J gene: TRBJ2-7
V gene: TRBV20-1
clone size: NA
CDR3 protein: CSARFGYNEQYF
CDR3 DNA: TGCAGTGCTAGATTCGGGTACAATGAGCAGTACTTC

D gene: NA
J gene: TRBJ1-4
V gene: TRBV28
clone size: NA
CDR3 protein: CASLGETATNEKLFF
CDR3 DNA: TGTGCCAGTCTCGGGGAAACAGCAACTAATGAAAAACTGTTTTTT

D gene: TRBD1
J gene: TRBJ2-4
V gene: TRBV14
clone size: NA
CDR3 protein: CASNFAGGELYF
CDR3 DNA: TGTGCCAGCAACTTCGCAGGGGGCGAGCTGTACTTC

D gene: TRBD1
J gene: TRBJ1-5
V gene: TRBV12-3/TRBV12-4
clone size: NA
CDR3 protein: CASSNGTGENQPQHF
CDR3 DNA: TGTGCCAGCAGTAATGGGACAGGTGAGAATCAGCCCCAGCATTTT

D gene: NA
J gene: TRBJ2-7
V gene: TRBV7-2
clone size: NA
CDR3 protein: CASSVSGGYEQYF
CDR3 DNA: TGTGCCAGCAGTGTTAGTGGCGGCTACGAGCAGTACTTC

D gene: TRBD2
J gene: TRBJ2-5
V gene: TRBV6-1
clone size: NA
CDR3 protein: CASSWRGDPQETQYF
CDR3 DNA: TGTGCCAGCTCTTGGCGGGGGGACCCTCAAGAGACCCAGTACTTC

D gene: NA
J gene: TRBJ2-3
V gene: TRBV12-5
clone size: once
CDR3 protein: CASGLPLTDTQYF
CDR3 DNA: TGTGCTAGTGGTTTGCCGCTGACGGATACGCAGTATTTT

D gene: NA
J gene: TRBJ1-5
V gene: TRBV21-1
clone size: NA
CDR3 protein: CASRKDRGPIQPQHF
CDR3 DNA: TGTGCCAGCAGGAAAGACAGGGGGCCCATTCAGCCCCAGCATTTT

D gene: TRBD1
J gene: TRBJ1-5
V gene: TRBV6-1
clone size: NA
CDR3 protein: CASRRDRGENQPQHF
CDR3 DNA: TGTGCCAGCAGGCGGGACAGGGGGGAGAATCAGCCCCAGCATTTT

D gene: NA
J gene: TRBJ2-2
V gene: TRBV6-5
clone size: few
CDR3 protein: CASSYVVPNTGELFF
CDR3 DNA: TGTGCCAGCAGTTACGTCGTTCCGAACACCGGGGAGCTGTTTTTT

D gene: TRBD2
J gene: TRBJ2-2
V gene: TRBV15
clone size: few
CDR3 protein: CATSRVSKGLAGAGELFF
CDR3 DNA: TGTGCCACCAGCAGAGTCAGTAAAGGACTAGCGGGCGCCGGGGAGCTGTTTTTT

D gene: NA
J gene: TRBJ2-3
V gene: TRBV3-1
clone size: NA
CDR3 protein: CASSQGLGFTDTQYF
CDR3 DNA: TGTGCCAGCAGCCAAGGTCTAGGCTTCACAGATACGCAGTATTTT

D gene: NA
J gene: TRBJ2-7
V gene: TRBV28
clone size: NA
CDR3 protein: CASRAGGWYNEQYF
CDR3 DNA: TGTGCCAGCCGAGCAGGGGGGTGGTACAATGAGCAGTACTTC

D gene: TRBD1
J gene: TRBJ1-4
V gene: TRBV7-8
clone size: NA
CDR3 protein: CASSYYRGNNEKLFF
CDR3 DNA: TGTGCCAGCAGCTACTACAGGGGCAATAATGAAAAACTGTTTTTT

D gene: TRBD2
J gene: TRBJ2-1
V gene: TRBV5-6
clone size: few
CDR3 protein: CASSPTLILGLATNNEQFF
CDR3 DNA: TGTGCCAGCAGCCCAACCCTCATCCTGGGACTAGCGACCAACAATGAGCAGTTCTTC

D gene: NA
J gene: TRBJ1-1
V gene: TRBV9
clone size: few
CDR3 protein: CASAGRKNTEAFF
CDR3 DNA: TGTGCCAGCGCCGGGAGAAAGAACACTGAAGCTTTCTTT

D gene: TRBD2
J gene: TRBJ2-1
V gene: TRBV4-3
clone size: many
CDR3 protein: CASSQDKRLAGVEQFF
CDR3 DNA: TGCGCCAGCAGCCAAGATAAGAGACTAGCAGGAGTTGAGCAGTTCTTC

D gene: TRBD2
J gene: TRBJ2-7
V gene: TRBV20-1
clone size: NA
CDR3 protein: CSAPLAGPSYEQYF
CDR3 DNA: TGCAGTGCACCCCTAGCGGGGCCCTCCTACGAGCAGTACTTC

D gene: NA
J gene: TRBJ2-3
V gene: TRBV27
clone size: NA
CDR3 protein: CASSPSTHPSDTQYF
CDR3 DNA: TGTGCCAGCAGTCCCTCGACCCATCCCTCAGATACGCAGTATTTT